The 14 T cell receptor beta chains presented below share a single source sample, sequenced in a study of blood T cell repertoires in COVID-19. Repertoires were generated with immunoSEQ multiplex PCR, while TCRdb's copy carries only in-frame clones and drops some. The repertoire consists of 45,000 to 55,000 clones, with about four fifths occurring once and the leading ten covering 1.6%. The sample was peripheral blood. The receptors here all came from a man in his fifties or sixties with acute or convalescent COVID-19.

V usage is TRBV4-1 and J usage is TRBJ1-5, with D possibly being TRBD1 (6 bases). Per the germline V gene, CDR1 is MGHRA and CDR2 is YSYEKL. This CDR3 is 14 amino acids long. Trimming pared 4 bases from V and 3 bases from J, leaving 10 bases between. The chain's CDR3 is CASSPDRPNQPQHF. The CDR3 coding sequence is TGCGCCAGCAGCCCTGACAGGCCCAATCAGCCCCAGCATTTT.

CDR3 in DNA: TGTGCCAGCACCCTCCGTGGGGCCAACGTCCTGACTTTC. This gives the protein CASTLRGANVLTF. This sequence joins TRBV5-4 and TRBJ2-6; D is undetermined. The CDR3 covers 13 residues. Germline-derived CDR1 and CDR2 are SGHNT and YYREEE (reference sequence). V was trimmed by 6 bases and J by 3 bases, leaving 7 bases between them.

V gene TRBV11-2 combines with J gene TRBJ1-6; a possible D gene is TRBD1 (5 bases). CDR1 and CDR2 from the germline V gene are SGHAT and FQNNGV. Trimming left V 1 base short and J 6 bases short, with 10 bases between. The CDR3 totals 15 residues. The CDR3 here is CASSLVGAPNSPLHF. The CDR3 DNA reads as TGTGCCAGCAGCTTAGTTGGGGCACCTAATTCACCCCTCCACTTT. Based on the CDR3 plus reference TRBV11-2 and TRBJ1-6, the full variable domain is EAGVAQSPRYKIIEKRQSVAFWCNPISGHATLYWYQQILGQGPKLLIQFQNNGVVDDSQLPKDRFSAERLKGVDSTLKIQPAKLEDSAVYLCASSLVGAPNSPLHFGNGTRLTVT.

The chain employs TRBV4-3 and TRBJ2-1, with 8 bases that match TRBD2. The CDR3 is 15 residues long. Losses at the gene ends were 4 bases for V and 8 bases for J; bases not matched to a gene: 10. Germline V lookup: CDR1 LGHNA, CDR2 YSLEER. CDR3: CASSPHSGSVYEQFF. The DNA of the CDR3 is TGCGCCAGCAGCCCCCACAGCGGGAGCGTGTATGAGCAGTTCTTC.

The V and J genes are TRBV28 and TRBJ2-5; 15 bases are shared with TRBD2. Germline values: CDR1 MDHEN, CDR2 SYDVKM. This CDR3 is built from 15 residues. V shed 6 bases, J shed 6 bases, and the junction held 5 bases outside the gene matches. As DNA, the CDR3 is TGTGCCAGCAGCCGAGGACTAGCGGGAGGGAAGACCCAGTACTTC. This codes for CASSRGLAGGKTQYF.

The chain carries TRBV19 and TRBJ2-2, with 7 bases aligning to TRBD2. Looked up from germline, CDR1 is LNHDA and CDR2 is SQIVND (reference sequence). The CDR3 extends over 18 amino acids. Trimming removed 3 bases from V and 1 base from J; junction bases left unmatched: 11. In nucleotides, the CDR3 is TGTGCCAGTAGTATCCGAGCGGGACGGTCCTTGAACACCGGGGAGCTGTTTTTT. Translating gives CASSIRAGRSLNTGELFF.

The J gene is TRBJ2-7, the V gene TRBV4-3; D ambiguous. The CDR3 totals 12 residues. The germline V gene encodes CDR1 LGHNA and CDR2 YSLEER. Trimming left V 4 bases short and J 7 bases short, with 11 bases between. For the CDR3, the DNA is TGCGCCAGCAGCCGAGACGGGTCGGAGCAGTACTTC. This translates into CASSRDGSEQYF.

This CDR3 is CASSAQGQGTTQYF. The CDR3 region has the DNA TGCGCCAGCAGTGCCCAGGGACAGGGTACGACCCAGTACTTC. The rearrangement uses TRBV10-2 and TRBJ2-5, with 9 bases identical to TRBD1. Trimming at V came to 4 bases and at J to 7 bases, leaving 7 bases not matched to a gene. From germline, CDR1 is WSHSY and CDR2 SAAADI. This CDR3 has 14 residues.

The chain has TRBV5-4 and TRBJ2-5; D is unresolved. Germline CDR1 SGHNT, CDR2 YYREEE (reference sequence). The CDR3 is 12 residues long. V lost 0 bases and J lost 5, with 5 bases in between. The DNA of the CDR3 is TGTGCCAGCAGCTTGGTCGGGGAGACCCAGTACTTC. This codes for CASSLVGETQYF.

CDR3 in amino acids: CATLGQGAWQPQHF. The CDR3 nucleotides are TGTGCCACCCTAGGACAGGGGGCCTGGCAGCCCCAGCATTTT. This chain links TRBV19 with TRBJ1-5, with TRBD1 matching 11 bases. Germline loops: CDR1 LNHDA, CDR2 SQIVND (reference sequence). This CDR3 has 14 amino acids. With 10 bases clipped from V and 7 bases from J, the junction kept 9 bases outside the gene matches.

This sequence joins TRBV5-4 and TRBJ1-2; 9 nucleotides line up with TRBD1. The germline V gene encodes CDR1 SGHNT and CDR2 YYREEE (reference sequence). CDR3 size: 16 residues. The ends lost 4 bases at V and 4 bases at J; junction bases unmatched: 11. The CDR3 DNA follows: TGTGCCAGCAGCCCCGAGATAGACAGGGGGGGCTATGGCTACACCTTC. Translating gives CASSPEIDRGGYGYTF.

This rearrangement joins TRBV28 to TRBJ1-5; D call uncertain. With 6 bases removed from V and 7 bases from J, the gap between germline ends came to 19 bases. Per the germline V gene, CDR1 is MDHEN and CDR2 is SYDVKM. The CDR3 runs 15 residues. The CDR3, as DNA: TGTGCCAGCAGCCCGACCCGGGAACCTTGGCAGCCCCAGCATTTT. Protein: CASSPTREPWQPQHF.

The chain combines TRBV19 with TRBJ1-2; D uncertain. The CDR3 spans 14 residues. Germline assignment: CDR1 LNHDA and CDR2 SQIVND (reference sequence). Between the trimmed V and J ends, which lost 3 bases and 6 bases, there was a span of 14 bases. CDR3 DNA sequence: TGTGCCAGTAGTATCGACCGGGGAGAGAATGGCTACACCTTC. Translated, it gives CASSIDRGENGYTF.

About this clone itself: The sample carries other DNA sequences with the same CDR3. The gene calls are TRBV6-5 and TRBJ1-4, with TRBD1 matching over 9 bases. This CDR3 contains 14 residues. Unmatched junction bases numbered 3, after V lost 2 bases and J lost 8 bases. Germline V gives CDR1 MNHEY, CDR2 SVGAGI. The CDR3: CASSYGTGREKLFF. CDR3 DNA sequence: TGTGCCAGCAGTTACGGGACAGGGCGGGAAAAACTGTTTTTT.